This TCR beta chain was retrieved from a study of blood T cells in healthy people across ages. Healthy Russian Caucasian donors spanned ages 6 to 90 years. With a J-beta primer mix and a sample-barcoded 5' primer, a second PCR ran about 7 to 11 cycles. TCRdb passed the 5' RACE reads through MiXCR, listing each CDR3 protein once. Of 500,000 to 700,000 distinct CDR3 sequences in the sample, approximately 30% were seen once. Whole-study findings and limits: Investigators viewed diversity estimates from one million T cells as underestimates, the study reported.

The V gene's germline CDR1 is KGHSH and CDR2 LQKENI. The CDR3 runs 15 residues. J gave up 5 bases and V 5 bases, and 6 bases lay outside the gene matches. Regarding this clonotype: Its target is not known.

This TCR was recovered from a woman of 80 years or more in good health. Sequencing was carried out using blood. The chain links TRBV18 to TRBJ2-2; 9 nucleotides align to TRBD1. CDR3 sequence reads: CASSSGQGMTGELFF. The CDR3 DNA reads as TGTGCCAGCTCATCAGGACAGGGGATGACCGGGGAGCTGTTTTTT.